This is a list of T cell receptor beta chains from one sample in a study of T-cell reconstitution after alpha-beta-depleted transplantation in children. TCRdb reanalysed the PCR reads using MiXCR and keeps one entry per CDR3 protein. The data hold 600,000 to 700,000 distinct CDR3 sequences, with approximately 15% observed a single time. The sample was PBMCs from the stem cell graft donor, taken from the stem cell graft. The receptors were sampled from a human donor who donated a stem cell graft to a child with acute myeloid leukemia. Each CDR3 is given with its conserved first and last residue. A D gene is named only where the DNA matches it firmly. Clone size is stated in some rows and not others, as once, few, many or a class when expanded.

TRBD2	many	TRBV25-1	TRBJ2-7	CASSGRAGGYEQYF	TGTGCCAGCAGTGGTCGGGCGGGAGGCTACGAGCAGTACTTC
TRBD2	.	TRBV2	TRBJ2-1	CASSERWKRGTYNEQFF	TGTGCCAGCAGTGAACGGTGGAAGCGGGGGACCTACAATGAGCAGTTCTTC
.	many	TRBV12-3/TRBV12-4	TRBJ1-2	CASSPRQLKVYGYTF	TGTGCCAGCAGCCCCCGACAGTTGAAGGTCTATGGCTACACCTTC
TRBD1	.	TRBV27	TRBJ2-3	CASRGQGESDTQYF	TGTGCCAGCAGGGGACAGGGGGAGTCAGATACGCAGTATTTT
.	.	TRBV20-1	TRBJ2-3	CSALKTTVDTQYF	TGCAGTGCGCTGAAAACTACCGTAGATACGCAGTATTTT
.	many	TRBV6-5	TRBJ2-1	CATAVGNEQFF	TGTGCCACGGCGGTGGGGAATGAGCAGTTCTTC
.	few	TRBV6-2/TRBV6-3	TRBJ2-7	CASSYNRVYEQYF	TGTGCCAGCAGTTACAACAGGGTGTACGAGCAGTACTTC
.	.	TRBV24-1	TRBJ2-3	CATGSSTDTQYF	TGTGCCACTGGGTCGAGCACAGATACGCAGTATTTT
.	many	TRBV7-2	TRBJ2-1	CASSLMRGAVNEQFF	TGTGCCAGCAGCTTGATGAGGGGGGCAGTCAATGAGCAGTTCTTC
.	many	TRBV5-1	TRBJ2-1	CASSLGGVYNEQFF	TGCGCCAGCAGCTTGGGAGGGGTCTACAATGAGCAGTTCTTC
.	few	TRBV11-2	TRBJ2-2	CASSLTFRGRRNTGELFF	TGTGCCAGCAGCTTAACATTCCGGGGGCGACGAAACACCGGGGAGCTGTTTTTT
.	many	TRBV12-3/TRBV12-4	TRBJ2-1	CASREGADEQFF	TGTGCCAGCAGGGAGGGAGCTGATGAGCAGTTCTTC
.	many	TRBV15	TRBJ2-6	CATSKTGGANVLTF	TGTGCCACCAGCAAAACAGGGGGGGCCAACGTCCTGACTTTC
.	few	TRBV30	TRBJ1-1	CAWSEWAEAFF	TGTGCCTGGAGTGAATGGGCTGAAGCTTTCTTT
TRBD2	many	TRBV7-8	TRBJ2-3	CASSLLALAGAFTDTQYF	TGTGCCAGCAGCTTATTGGCCCTAGCGGGGGCCTTCACAGATACGCAGTATTTT
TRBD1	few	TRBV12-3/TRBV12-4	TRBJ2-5	CASSSSDRGYQETQYF	TGTGCCAGCAGTTCGAGCGACAGGGGGTACCAAGAGACCCAGTACTTC
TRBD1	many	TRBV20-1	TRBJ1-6	CSGTGGSYNSPLHF	TGCAGTGGAACAGGGGGCTCCTATAATTCACCCCTCCACTTT
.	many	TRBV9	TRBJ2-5	CASSPRSIQETQYF	TGTGCCAGCAGCCCCCGCTCTATTCAAGAGACCCAGTACTTC
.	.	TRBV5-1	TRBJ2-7	CASSYRQAPSYEQYF	TGCGCCAGCAGCTACCGACAGGCGCCCTCCTACGAGCAGTACTTC
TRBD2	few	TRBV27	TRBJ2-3	CASSKAGFPFGTQYF	TGTGCCAGCAGTAAAGCGGGGTTCCCGTTCGGGACGCAGTATTTT
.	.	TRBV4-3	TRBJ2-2	CASSQVYDTGELFF	TGCGCCAGCAGCCAAGTGTACGACACCGGGGAGCTGTTTTTT
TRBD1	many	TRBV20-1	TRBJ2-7	CSASRDSFYEQYF	TGCAGTGCTTCCCGGGACAGCTTCTACGAGCAGTACTTC
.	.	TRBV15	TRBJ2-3	CATSRARGPTNTDTQYF	TGTGCCACCAGCAGGGCGCGGGGGCCTACTAACACAGATACGCAGTATTTT
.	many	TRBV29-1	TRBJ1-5	CSVGTDGQPQHF	TGCAGCGTTGGGACAGACGGTCAGCCCCAGCATTTT
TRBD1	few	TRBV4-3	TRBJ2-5	CASSQWGQGAETQYF	TGCGCCAGCAGCCAATGGGGACAGGGGGCAGAGACCCAGTACTTC
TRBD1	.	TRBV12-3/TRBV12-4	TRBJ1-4	CASSLGTGPNEKLFF	TGTGCCAGCAGTCTCGGGACAGGGCCAAATGAAAAACTGTTTTTT